This TCR beta chain comes out of a study of response to subunit inactivated influenza vaccine. One entry per CDR3 protein results from TCRdb running MiXCR on the RT-PCR reads. The sample lists almost 600,000 distinct CDR3 sequences; around 13% were seen once. Study-level results: T cells newly recruited by each seasonal influenza vaccination are few, the authors suggested.

As to this clonotype: Its specificity is unknown.

Per the germline V gene, CDR1 is DFQATT and CDR2 is SNEGSKA (reference sequence). Trimming removed 3 bases from V and 0 bases from J, with 19 bases in between. The CDR3 is made up of 17 amino acids. This sequence originates from a man aged 50-59 years who received an inactivated influenza vaccine. The rearrangement uses TRBV20-1 and TRBJ2-3; D possibly corresponds to TRBD1 (6 bases). The sample in question was PBMCs from blood, obtained about 12 days after vaccination. The CDR3: CSARDRIGQTSTDTQYF. In DNA form, the CDR3 reads TGCAGTGCTAGGGACAGAATTGGACAAACTAGCACAGATACGCAGTATTTT.